The rows below give T cell receptor beta chains drawn from one sample of a study of graft-versus-host responses after intestinal transplantation. No antigens are known for them. TCRdb's copy holds only in-frame clones and misses some; the assay was immunoSEQ multiplex PCR. The sample lists nearly 95,000 clones; approximately 94% were seen once. The specimen was unstimulated CD8+ T cells sorted from spleen or lymph node cells, collected before intestinal transplant. These receptors were taken from a human donor who received an intestinal transplant. The CDR3 runs from the conserved cysteine through the conserved F or W. A D gene is named only where the DNA matches it firmly. The size field is filled for only some rows; it gives once, few, many or a size class.

size	D	J	V	CDR3	DNA
.	TRBD1	TRBJ1-2	TRBV6-5	CASSPGTGRYGYTF	TGTGCCAGCAGTCCCGGGACAGGGCGCTATGGCTACACCTTC
.	.	TRBJ2-7	TRBV7-9	CASSFSHSSYEQYF	TGTGCCAGCAGCTTTAGTCACAGCTCCTACGAGCAGTACTTC
.	.	TRBJ1-2	TRBV6-6	CASSRSQGNGYTF	TGTGCCAGCAGTCGATCCCAGGGGAATGGCTACACCTTC
.	TRBD2	TRBJ2-1	TRBV4-1	CASSQDGTSAIDEQFF	TGCGCCAGCAGCCAAGATGGGACTAGCGCCATAGATGAGCAGTTCTTC
once	TRBD2	TRBJ2-1	TRBV30	CAWSVFSELFGERGGNEQFF	TGTGCCTGGAGTGTCTTTTCGGAACTCTTCGGGGAGCGGGGGGGTAATGAGCAGTTCTTC
.	.	TRBJ2-5	TRBV7-9	CASSFRPDGPQETQYF	TGTGCCAGCAGCTTTCGGCCTGATGGGCCCCAAGAGACCCAGTACTTC
.	.	TRBJ2-1	TRBV11-2	CASSLGRRTPVNEQFF	TGTGCCAGCAGCTTGGGGAGACGTACTCCCGTCAATGAGCAGTTCTTC
.	TRBD2	TRBJ2-3	TRBV7-9	CASSLGLAGERTDTQYF	TGTGCCAGCAGCTTAGGACTAGCGGGGGAGCGCACAGATACGCAGTATTTT
.	.	TRBJ2-7	TRBV11-3	CASSENSFYEQYF	TGTGCCAGCAGCGAGAACAGCTTCTACGAGCAGTACTTC
.	.	TRBJ2-7	TRBV21-1	CASSRGQGTGNTYEQYF	TGTGCCAGCAGCCGCGGACAGGGTACAGGGAATACCTACGAGCAGTACTTC
.	.	TRBJ2-3	TRBV13	CASSTRVTIGRDTQYF	TGTGCCAGCAGCACACGGGTCACAATTGGTCGGGATACGCAGTATTTT
.	.	TRBJ1-2	TRBV29-1	CSVVGTGMANYGYTF	TGCAGCGTTGTGGGTACAGGAATGGCTAACTATGGCTACACCTTC
.	.	TRBJ2-5	TRBV30	CAWSIRVAAPKGETQYF	TGTGCCTGGAGTATCAGGGTGGCCGCACCCAAAGGAGAGACCCAGTACTTC
once	.	TRBJ2-5	TRBV10-2	CASSEGVDQETQYF	TGCGCCAGCAGTGAAGGGGTCGATCAAGAGACCCAGTACTTC
.	TRBD1	TRBJ2-1	TRBV6-1	CASSGSTGAQGSEQFF	TGTGCCAGCAGTGGGTCCACAGGGGCCCAAGGGAGTGAGCAGTTCTTC
.	.	TRBJ1-1	TRBV5-6	CASSLVRGIMNTEAFF	TGTGCCAGCAGCTTGGTAAGGGGGATCATGAACACTGAAGCTTTCTTT
few	TRBD1	TRBJ2-7	TRBV19	CASSQGAEDEQYF	TGTGCCAGTAGTCAGGGGGCGGAGGACGAGCAGTACTTC
once	.	TRBJ2-3	TRBV4-3	CASSQGGLGEADTQYF	TGCGCCAGCAGCCAAGGCGGCCTTGGGGAGGCAGATACGCAGTATTTT
.	.	TRBJ1-1	TRBV27	CASSLQSAGAEAFF	TGTGCCAGCAGCCTTCAGTCCGCGGGGGCTGAAGCTTTCTTT
.	TRBD1	TRBJ1-1	TRBV19	CASSISWWTGGPLNTEAFF	TGTGCCAGTAGTATATCCTGGTGGACAGGGGGTCCCTTGAACACTGAAGCTTTCTTT
few	TRBD2	TRBJ2-3	TRBV6-5	CASSYTSGADTQYF	TGTGCCAGCAGTTACACTAGCGGGGCGGATACGCAGTATTTT
.	TRBD1	TRBJ2-3	TRBV7-2	CASSARRQGIVSTDTQYF	TGTGCCAGCAGCGCACGCAGACAGGGGATCGTGAGCACAGATACGCAGTATTTT
.	.	TRBJ1-1	TRBV27	CASSLSFGGSTEAFF	TGTGCCAGCAGTTTATCGTTCGGGGGGAGCACTGAAGCTTTCTTT
.	TRBD2	TRBJ2-7	TRBV19	CASSMRSGGPEQYF	TGTGCCAGTAGTATGCGTAGCGGGGGGCCCGAGCAGTACTTC
.	TRBD2	TRBJ2-7	TRBV5-8	CASSFRTSGGAAYEQYF	TGTGCCAGCAGCTTCCGGACTAGCGGGGGGGCAGCATACGAGCAGTACTTC
.	.	TRBJ2-7	TRBV29-1	CSVATGSYEQYF	TGCAGCGTTGCCACAGGTTCCTACGAGCAGTACTTC
.	TRBD1	TRBJ1-4	TRBV30	CASSGQGWANEKLFF	TGTGCCTCCTCCGGACAGGGGTGGGCTAATGAAAAACTGTTTTTT
.	.	TRBJ2-7	TRBV7-2	CASSQQDSMYYEQYF	TGTGCCAGCAGCCAACAGGATAGCATGTACTACGAGCAGTACTTC
once	.	TRBJ1-1	TRBV30	CAWSPHTGLLGTEAFF	TGTGCCTGGAGTCCTCATACTGGACTCCTAGGCACTGAAGCTTTCTTT
.	TRBD2	TRBJ2-1	TRBV6-6	CASSGGLAGVGEQFF	TGTGCCAGCAGTGGGGGACTAGCGGGGGTGGGTGAGCAGTTCTTC
.	.	TRBJ2-5	TRBV7-2	CASSLNPQETQYF	TGTGCCAGCAGCTTAAATCCGCAAGAGACCCAGTACTTC
.	TRBD2	TRBJ2-1	TRBV29-1	CSVSTGGSYNEQFF	TGCAGCGTCTCAACGGGGGGTTCCTACAATGAGCAGTTCTTC
.	.	TRBJ2-7	TRBV7-2	CASSSRDSEVYEQYF	TGTGCCAGCAGCAGTCGGGACTCGGAAGTCTACGAGCAGTACTTC
.	TRBD2	TRBJ2-2	TRBV25-1	CASSLISGQRGETGELFF	TGTGCCAGCAGTCTGATCTCGGGGCAGCGGGGGGAAACCGGGGAGCTGTTTTTT
.	.	TRBJ2-2	TRBV21-1	CASSKDRRPGRSNTGELFF	TGTGCCAGCAGCAAAGATAGACGGCCGGGGAGGTCGAACACCGGGGAGCTGTTTTTT
.	.	TRBJ2-2	TRBV4-3	CASSLNRQSNTGELFF	TGCGCCAGCAGCCTTAACAGGCAGTCGAACACCGGGGAGCTGTTTTTT
once	.	TRBJ1-1	TRBV9	CASSGKGDPTEAFF	TGTGCCAGCAGCGGGAAGGGGGATCCCACTGAAGCTTTCTTT
.	TRBD1	TRBJ1-1	TRBV13	CASSDRDTEAFF	TGTGCCAGCAGTGACAGGGACACTGAAGCTTTCTTT
.	.	TRBJ2-3	TRBV4-3	CASSPIHSPTDTQYF	TGCGCCAGCTCCCCAATCCACTCGCCCACAGATACGCAGTATTTT
.	TRBD2	TRBJ2-5	TRBV19	CASSIGAAGGHETQYF	TGTGCCAGTAGTATAGGGGCCGCGGGGGGGCACGAGACCCAGTACTTC
.	.	TRBJ1-1	TRBV10-2	CASSHALEEGMNTEAFF	TGCGCCAGCAGCCATGCGCTAGAGGAGGGAATGAACACTGAAGCTTTCTTT
.	.	TRBJ2-7	TRBV30	CAWSVGMGEETYEQYF	TGTGCCTGGAGTGTAGGTATGGGGGAGGAGACCTACGAGCAGTACTTC
.	TRBD1	TRBJ1-3	TRBV7-9	CASRGTGEKGNTIYF	TGTGCCAGCAGGGGAACAGGGGAGAAAGGAAACACCATATATTTT
.	TRBD1	TRBJ1-1	TRBV5-1	CASSLDKRRGQGATEAFF	TGCGCCAGCAGCTTGGACAAGAGACGAGGACAGGGGGCCACTGAAGCTTTCTTT
.	TRBD1	TRBJ1-2	TRBV6-5	CASSRGTATYGYTF	TGTGCCAGCAGTCGCGGGACAGCGACGTATGGCTACACCTTC
.	TRBD1	TRBJ2-2	TRBV27	CASSMGQGHGELFF	TGTGCCAGCAGTATGGGACAGGGGCACGGGGAGCTGTTTTTT
.	.	TRBJ2-3	TRBV4-3	CASSQLGRDTDTQYF	TGCGCCAGCAGCCAATTGGGCAGGGACACAGATACGCAGTATTTT
.	.	TRBJ1-2	TRBV6-6	CASSQQGADGYTF	TGTGCCAGCAGCCAACAGGGTGCGGATGGCTACACCTTC
.	.	TRBJ1-1	TRBV29-1	CSVPIRTVLNTEAFF	TGCAGCGTCCCGATTAGGACAGTCCTGAACACTGAAGCTTTCTTT
.	TRBD2	TRBJ2-3	TRBV7-6	CASSPTAGETDTQYF	TGTGCCAGCAGCCCTACAGCGGGGGAAACAGATACGCAGTATTTT
.	.	TRBJ2-3	TRBV27	CASGDKGTDTQYF	TGTGCCAGCGGGGACAAAGGCACAGATACGCAGTATTTT